The entry below gives a single TCR beta chain sequence along with its context. Using immunoSEQ multiplex PCR, the repertoire was profiled, and TCRdb retains in-frame clones only, with some absent. The repertoire holds around 100,000 clones, with 88% as singletons. This entry comes from a study of blood T cell repertoires in COVID-19. Looking at the study overall: COVID-19 samples, acute and convalescent, were from the United States, Italy and Spain.

CDR3 length: 17 amino acids. The sequencing input was peripheral blood. This receptor was taken from a human donor in a cohort sampled during active COVID-19. The genes are TRBV21-1 and TRBJ1-1; the table's D gene call, TRBD1, was not cross checked with the DNA. TRBV21-1 is annotated as a pseudogene. Here the CDR3 DNA reads TGTGCCAGCAGCAACTCGGGACAGGGCTTAATGAACACTGAAGCTTTCTTT. It is translated as CASSNSGQGLMNTEAFF.